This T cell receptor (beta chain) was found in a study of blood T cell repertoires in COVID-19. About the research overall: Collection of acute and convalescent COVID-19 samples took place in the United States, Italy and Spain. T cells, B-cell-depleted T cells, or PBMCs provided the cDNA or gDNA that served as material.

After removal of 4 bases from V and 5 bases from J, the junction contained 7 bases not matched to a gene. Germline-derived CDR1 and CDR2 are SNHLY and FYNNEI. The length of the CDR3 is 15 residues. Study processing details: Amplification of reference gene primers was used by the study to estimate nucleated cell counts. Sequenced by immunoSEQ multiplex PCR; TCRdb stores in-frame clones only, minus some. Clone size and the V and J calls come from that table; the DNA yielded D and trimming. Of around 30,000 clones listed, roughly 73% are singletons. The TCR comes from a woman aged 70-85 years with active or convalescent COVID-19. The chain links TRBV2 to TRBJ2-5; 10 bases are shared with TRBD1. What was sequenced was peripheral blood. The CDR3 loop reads CASSVGTGDVETQYF. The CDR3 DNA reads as TGTGCCAGCAGTGTCGGGACAGGGGACGTCGAGACCCAGTACTTC.